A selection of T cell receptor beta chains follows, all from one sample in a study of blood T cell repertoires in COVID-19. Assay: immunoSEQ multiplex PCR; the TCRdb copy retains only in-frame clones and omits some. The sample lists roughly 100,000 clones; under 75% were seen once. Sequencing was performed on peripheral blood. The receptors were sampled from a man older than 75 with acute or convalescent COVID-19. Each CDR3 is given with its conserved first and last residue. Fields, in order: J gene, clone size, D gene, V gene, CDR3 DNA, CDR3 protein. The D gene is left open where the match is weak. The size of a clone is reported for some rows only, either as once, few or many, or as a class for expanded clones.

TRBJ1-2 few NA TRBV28 TGTGCCAGCAGTTTGACCTCCGGGACACCTTATGGCTACACCTTC CASSLTSGTPYGYTF
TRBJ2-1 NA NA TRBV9 TGTGCCAGCAGCGCCCGGGACTTCAGCTCCTACAATGAGCAGTTCTTC CASSARDFSSYNEQFF
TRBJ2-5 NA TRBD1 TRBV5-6 TGTGCCAGCAGCCCGGGGACGGACAGGCTGGGTAGGGAGACCCAGTACTTC CASSPGTDRLGRETQYF
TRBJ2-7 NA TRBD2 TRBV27 TGTGCCAGCAGTTCCGGGACTAGCGGGAGGGCGCAGCTCTCCTACGAGCAGTACTTC CASSSGTSGRAQLSYEQYF
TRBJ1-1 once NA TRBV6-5 TGTGCCAGCAGTTACGGTTGGGGCTTGAACACTGAAGCTTTCTTT CASSYGWGLNTEAFF
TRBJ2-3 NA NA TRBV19 TGTGCCAGTAGTATAGTTGGCAGATCGACGCAGTATTTT CASSIVGRSTQYF
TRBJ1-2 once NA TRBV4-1 TGCGCCAGCAGCCCCCTAGGGGGGGCAAGCGGCTACACCTTC CASSPLGGASGYTF
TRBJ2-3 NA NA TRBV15 TGTGCCACCAGCAGGGGTAGCGGCCTACAAGATACGCAGTATTTT CATSRGSGLQDTQYF
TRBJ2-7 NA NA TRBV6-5 TGTGCCAGCAGTTACAGGGGGTCCGAGCAGTACTTC CASSYRGSEQYF
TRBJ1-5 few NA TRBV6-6 TGTGCCAGCAGACTCCTCACGGGGGGCAATCAGCCCCAGCATTTT CASRLLTGGNQPQHF
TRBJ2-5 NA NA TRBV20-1 TGCAGTGCGAGGGCCCCAGAGACCCAGTACTTC CSARAPETQYF
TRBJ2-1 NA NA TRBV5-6 TGTGCCAGCAGCGTTTACGGGGGTGAGCAGTTCTTC CASSVYGGEQFF
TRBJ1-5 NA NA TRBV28 TGTGCCAGCAAAGAGGACAATCAGCCCCAGCATTTT CASKEDNQPQHF
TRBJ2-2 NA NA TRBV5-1 TGCGCCAGCAGCTTGTCCCTAGTGACCGGGGAGCTGTTTTTT CASSLSLVTGELFF
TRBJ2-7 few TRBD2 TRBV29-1 TGCAGCGTTGGGGAGGGGCCCTACGAGCAGTACTTC CSVGEGPYEQYF
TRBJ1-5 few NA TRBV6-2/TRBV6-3 TGTGCCAGCAGTTGGGCAGGCCAGAATCAGCCCCAGCATTTT CASSWAGQNQPQHF